The clone carrying this T cell receptor (beta chain) appeared once. The data stem from a study of shared clonotypes between healthy human individuals. From germline, CDR1 is SGHDN and CDR2 FVKESK. The V end lost 1 base, the J end lost 4 bases, and 8 bases lay between the germline ends. This CDR3 is built from 14 residues. TCRdb's table, derived via immunoSEQ multiplex PCR, lists solely in-frame clones and lacks some. The sample comprises 190,000 or so clones, about 68% of which are singletons, and about 10% rests with the top ten. Material: memory CD4+ T cells sorted from blood. As for subset: CD45RA-negative fraction. This clonotype was obtained from a man aged 25 to 45 in good health. The V call is TRBV14, the J call TRBJ2-1; D gene uncertain. The CDR3 here is CASSQVHGYNEQFF. The CDR3 DNA follows: TGTGCCAGCAGCCAAGTACACGGTTACAATGAGCAGTTCTTC.